This T cell receptor beta chain originates from a study of CD8 T cells in ankylosing spondylitis. The CDR3 sequence is 15 residues long. CDR1 and CDR2 (germline): WNHNN, SYGVQD (reference sequence). V lost 8 bases to trimming and J lost 0 bases, with 14 bases between them. This clonotype was counted at least ten times. MiXCR, applied by TCRdb to the 5' RACE reads, yields one record per CDR3 protein. The sample holds more than 200,000 distinct CDR3 sequences; roughly a quarter are singletons and the top ten take 0.5% to 0.75%. The clonotype comes from a male donor with ankylosing spondylitis or in good health (not recorded which). The sample was blood, either unsorted or a sorted T cell fraction (not recorded which). The gene calls are TRBV10-1 and TRBJ2-1; tentatively, D is TRBD1 (5 bases). CDR3 protein: CASPLRASSYNEQFF. The CDR3 DNA reads as TGCGCCAGCCCCCTCAGGGCCAGCTCCTACAATGAGCAGTTCTTC.